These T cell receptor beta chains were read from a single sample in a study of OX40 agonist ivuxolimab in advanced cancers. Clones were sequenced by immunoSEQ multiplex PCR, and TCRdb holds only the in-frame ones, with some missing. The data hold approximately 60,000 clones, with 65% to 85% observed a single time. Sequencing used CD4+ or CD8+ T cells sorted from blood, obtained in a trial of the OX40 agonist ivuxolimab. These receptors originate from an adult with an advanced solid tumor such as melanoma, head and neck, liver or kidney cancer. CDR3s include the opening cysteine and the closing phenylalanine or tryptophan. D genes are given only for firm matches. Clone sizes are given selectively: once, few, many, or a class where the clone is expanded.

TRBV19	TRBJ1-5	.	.	CASSTRRLNQPQHF	TGTGCCAGTAGTACCAGGAGACTAAATCAGCCCCAGCATTTT
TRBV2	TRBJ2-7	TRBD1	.	CASRGDSYEQYF	TGTGCCAGCAGAGGGGACAGCTACGAGCAGTACTTC
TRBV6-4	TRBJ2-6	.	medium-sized	CASSEGAGANVLTF	TGTGCCAGCAGTGAGGGGGCTGGGGCCAACGTCCTGACTTTC
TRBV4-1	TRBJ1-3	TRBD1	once	CASSLAGTGISGNTIYF	TGCGCCAGCAGCCTTGCCGGGACAGGGATCTCTGGAAACACCATATATTTT
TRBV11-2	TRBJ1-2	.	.	CASSFYPPNYGYTF	TGTGCCAGCAGCTTTTATCCCCCTAACTATGGCTACACCTTC
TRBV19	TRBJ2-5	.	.	CASSIGFRQETQYF	TGTGCCAGTAGTATTGGGTTTCGACAAGAGACCCAGTACTTC
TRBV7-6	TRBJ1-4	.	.	CASSRRPGVSEKLFF	TGTGCCAGCAGCAGAAGGCCAGGGGTTAGTGAAAAACTGTTTTTT
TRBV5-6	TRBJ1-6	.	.	CASSPSRGPWAPLHF	TGTGCCAGCAGTCCCTCGAGGGGCCCCTGGGCACCCCTCCACTTT
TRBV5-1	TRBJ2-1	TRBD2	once	CASSLLAGEGEQFF	TGCGCCAGCAGCCTACTAGCGGGAGAAGGTGAGCAGTTCTTC
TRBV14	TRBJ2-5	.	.	CASSPTYSLETQYF	TGTGCCAGCAGCCCAACCTACAGCTTAGAGACCCAGTACTTC
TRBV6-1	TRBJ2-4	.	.	CAGQGWDGAKNIQYF	TGTGCCGGGCAGGGGTGGGATGGAGCCAAAAACATTCAGTACTTC
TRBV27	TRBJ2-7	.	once	CATRRRGAKDEQYF	TGTGCCACCCGCCGCCGGGGGGCTAAGGACGAGCAGTACTTC
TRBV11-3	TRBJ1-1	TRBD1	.	CASSWDRGVTEAFF	TGTGCCAGCAGCTGGGACAGGGGGGTAACTGAAGCTTTCTTT
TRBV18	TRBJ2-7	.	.	CASSPSGQANEQYF	TGTGCCAGCTCACCATCAGGGCAAGCGAACGAGCAGTACTTC
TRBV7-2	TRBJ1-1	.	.	CASSLSVMNTEAFF	TGTGCCAGCAGCTTGTCAGTCATGAACACTGAAGCTTTCTTT
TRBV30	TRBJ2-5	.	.	CAWSVLNSGETQYF	TGTGCCTGGAGTGTACTTAACAGCGGAGAGACCCAGTACTTC
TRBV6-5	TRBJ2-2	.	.	CASSYERGRELFF	TGTGCCAGCAGTTACGAACGGGGAAGGGAGCTGTTTTTT
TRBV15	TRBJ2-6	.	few	CATSRDLRGNGANVLTF	TGTGCCACCAGCAGAGACCTAAGGGGGAATGGGGCCAACGTCCTGACTTTC
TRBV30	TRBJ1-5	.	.	CAWSRDWGNQPQHF	TGTGCCTGGAGTAGGGACTGGGGCAATCAGCCCCAGCATTTT
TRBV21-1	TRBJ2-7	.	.	CASSNQLAGGSEQYF	TGTGCCAGCAGCAATCAACTAGCGGGAGGGTCCGAGCAGTACTTC
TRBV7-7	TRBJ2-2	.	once	CASSLLASNTGELFF	TGTGCCAGCAGCTTGTTAGCTTCGAACACCGGGGAGCTGTTTTTT
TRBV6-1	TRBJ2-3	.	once	CASSEVRGRADTQYF	TGTGCCAGCAGTGAAGTCAGGGGTCGGGCAGATACGCAGTATTTT
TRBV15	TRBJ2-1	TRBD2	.	CATSRSGSYNEQFF	TGTGCCACCAGCCGAAGCGGGAGCTACAATGAGCAGTTCTTC
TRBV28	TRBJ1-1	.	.	CASSLFRGGAGPMNTEAFF	TGTGCCAGCAGTTTATTTCGAGGGGGGGCAGGACCTATGAACACTGAAGCTTTCTTT
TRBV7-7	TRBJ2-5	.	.	CASSSDSQETQYF	TGTGCCAGCAGCTCCGACTCCCAAGAGACCCAGTACTTC
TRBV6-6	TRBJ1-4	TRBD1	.	CASSYGTGLPNEKLFF	TGTGCCAGCAGTTACGGGACAGGGCTCCCCAATGAAAAACTGTTTTTT
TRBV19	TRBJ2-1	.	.	CASSIVDGFSYNEQFF	TGTGCCAGTAGTATAGTAGACGGCTTCTCCTACAATGAGCAGTTCTTC
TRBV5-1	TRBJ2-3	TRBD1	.	CASSFDRGKGTDTQYF	TGCGCCAGCAGCTTCGACAGGGGTAAGGGCACAGATACGCAGTATTTT
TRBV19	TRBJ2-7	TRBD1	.	CASSIQSGGHEQYF	TGTGCCAGTAGTATACAGTCAGGGGGCCACGAGCAGTACTTC
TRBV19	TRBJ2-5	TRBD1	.	CASSKRQGGLETQYF	TGTGCCAGTAGTAAGCGACAGGGCGGGCTCGAGACCCAGTACTTC
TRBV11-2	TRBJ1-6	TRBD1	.	CASSLGTGSSPLHF	TGTGCCAGCAGCCTGGGGACAGGGAGTTCACCCCTCCACTTT
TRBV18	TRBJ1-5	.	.	CASSPAGVGQPQHF	TGTGCCAGCTCACCGGCCGGGGTCGGGCAGCCCCAGCATTTT
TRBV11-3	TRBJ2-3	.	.	CASSTVRGWTDTQYF	TGTGCCAGCAGCACCGTCAGAGGGTGGACAGATACGCAGTATTTT
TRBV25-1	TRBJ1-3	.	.	CASSGRAKGPSSGNTIYF	TGTGCCAGCAGTGGTCGGGCAAAGGGACCAAGCTCTGGAAACACCATATATTTT
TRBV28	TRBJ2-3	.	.	CASSAPAIGTDTQYF	TGTGCCAGCAGTGCCCCGGCCATCGGCACAGATACGCAGTATTTT
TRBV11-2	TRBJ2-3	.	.	CASRLGGFTDTQYF	TGTGCCAGCAGACTGGGGGGTTTCACAGATACGCAGTATTTT
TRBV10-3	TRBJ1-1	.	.	CAISPSVYEAFF	TGTGCCATCAGCCCTTCTGTTTATGAAGCTTTCTTT
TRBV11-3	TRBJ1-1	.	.	CASSLAGRTEAFF	TGTGCCAGCAGCTTAGCCGGGAGAACTGAAGCTTTCTTT
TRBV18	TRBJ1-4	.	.	CASSPQFVRGGAEEKLFF	TGTGCCAGCTCACCACAGTTTGTTCGCGGGGGCGCGGAGGAAAAACTGTTTTTT
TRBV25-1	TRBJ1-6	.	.	CASCESSSYNSPLHF	TGTGCCAGCTGCGAGTCCAGCTCCTATAATTCACCCCTCCACTTT
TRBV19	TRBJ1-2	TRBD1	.	CASSRTGLGYTF	TGTGCCAGTAGTCGGACAGGCTTGGGCTACACCTTC
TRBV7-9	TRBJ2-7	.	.	CASSPAWSYEQYF	TGTGCCAGCAGCCCAGCATGGTCCTACGAGCAGTACTTC
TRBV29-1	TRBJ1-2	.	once	CSVQDQLGYGYTF	TGCAGCGTCCAGGACCAATTGGGCTATGGCTACACCTTC
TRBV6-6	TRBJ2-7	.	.	CASSYSGPFSYEQYF	TGTGCCAGCAGTTACTCAGGTCCGTTCTCCTACGAGCAGTACTTC
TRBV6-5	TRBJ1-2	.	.	CATSRAHDYGYTF	TGTGCCACCTCCAGGGCTCATGATTATGGCTACACCTTC
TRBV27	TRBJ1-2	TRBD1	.	CASSTRTGYGYTF	TGTGCCAGCAGTACCAGGACAGGCTATGGCTACACCTTC
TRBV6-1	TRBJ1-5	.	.	CASSGGGLGNQPQHF	TGTGCCAGCAGTGGTGGTGGACTGGGCAATCAGCCCCAGCATTTT